This T cell receptor beta chain was observed in a study of control samples from healthy donors and cancer patients. The method was immunoSEQ multiplex PCR; TCRdb's version includes in-frame clones alone and lacks a portion of them. The sample includes more than 35,000 clones, around four fifths of them seen just once. V was clipped by 0 bases and J by 3 bases, with 6 bases between them. The CDR3 has 13 residues. CDR1 is SEHNR and CDR2 is FQNEAQ in the germline V gene (reference sequence). This clone was counted a single time. The chain joins TRBV7-9 to TRBJ2-7; D ambiguous. Sequenced material: PBMCs. The source is a woman aged 55-70 years with lung cancer. In DNA form, the CDR3 reads TGTGCCAGCAGCTTAGCTCCGGGCTACGAGCAGTACTTC. Translating gives CASSLAPGYEQYF.